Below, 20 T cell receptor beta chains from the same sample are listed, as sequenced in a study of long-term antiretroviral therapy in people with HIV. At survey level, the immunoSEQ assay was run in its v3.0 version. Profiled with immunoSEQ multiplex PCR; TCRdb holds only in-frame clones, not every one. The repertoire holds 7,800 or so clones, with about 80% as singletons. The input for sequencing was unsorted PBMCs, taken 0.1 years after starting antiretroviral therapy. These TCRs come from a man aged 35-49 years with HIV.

The CDR3 nucleotides are TGTGCCAGCAGCCCCCGGACTGTAAACCGCGATACGCAGTATTTT. Protein: CASSPRTVNRDTQYF. This chain links TRBV9 with TRBJ2-3; tentative D call: TRBD2 (5 bases). Per germline, CDR1 SGDLS and CDR2 YYNGEE. The CDR3 contains 15 residues. V lost 4 bases and J 6 bases, leaving 18 bases between the germline ends.

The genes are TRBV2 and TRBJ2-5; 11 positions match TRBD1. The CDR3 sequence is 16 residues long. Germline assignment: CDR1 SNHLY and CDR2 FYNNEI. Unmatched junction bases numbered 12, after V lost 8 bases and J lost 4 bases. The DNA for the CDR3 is TGTGCCAGCGGGGTTTCATCGGACAGGGGGCGAGAGACCCAGTACTTC. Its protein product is CASGVSSDRGRETQYF.

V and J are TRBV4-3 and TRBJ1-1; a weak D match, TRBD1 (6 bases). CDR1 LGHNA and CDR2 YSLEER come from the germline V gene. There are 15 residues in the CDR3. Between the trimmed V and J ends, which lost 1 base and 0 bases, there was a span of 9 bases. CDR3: CASSQGRGLNTEAFF. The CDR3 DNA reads TGCGCCAGCAGCCAAGGGCGGGGGCTGAACACTGAAGCTTTCTTT.

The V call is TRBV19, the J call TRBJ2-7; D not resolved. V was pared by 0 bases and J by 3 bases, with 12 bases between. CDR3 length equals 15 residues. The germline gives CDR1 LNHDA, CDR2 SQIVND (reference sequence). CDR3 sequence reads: CASSIEVRLNYEQYF. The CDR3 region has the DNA TGTGCCAGTAGTATAGAGGTTCGGTTGAACTACGAGCAGTACTTC.

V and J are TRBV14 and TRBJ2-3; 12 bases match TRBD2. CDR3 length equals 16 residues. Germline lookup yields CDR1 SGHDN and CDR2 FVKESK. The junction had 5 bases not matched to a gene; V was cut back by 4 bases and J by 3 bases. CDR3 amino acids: CASSPPSGGATDTQYF. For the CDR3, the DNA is TGTGCCAGCAGCCCCCCTAGCGGGGGGGCGACAGATACGCAGTATTTT. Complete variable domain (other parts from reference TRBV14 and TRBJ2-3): EAGVTQFPSHSVIEKGQTVTLRCDPISGHDNLYWYRRVMGKEIKFLLHFVKESKQDESGMPNNRFLAERTGGTYSTLKVQPAELEDSGVYFCASSPPSGGATDTQYFGPGTRLTVL.

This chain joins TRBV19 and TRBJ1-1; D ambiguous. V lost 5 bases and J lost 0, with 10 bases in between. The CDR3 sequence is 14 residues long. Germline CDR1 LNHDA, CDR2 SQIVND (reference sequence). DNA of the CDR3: TGTGCCAGTAGTCCCCTAAGGCTGAACACTGAAGCTTTCTTT. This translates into CASSPLRLNTEAFF.

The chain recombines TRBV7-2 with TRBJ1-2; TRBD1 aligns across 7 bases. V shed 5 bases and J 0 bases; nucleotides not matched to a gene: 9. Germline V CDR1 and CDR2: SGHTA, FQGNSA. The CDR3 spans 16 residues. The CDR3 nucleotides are TGTGCCAGCAGCGTTTATGCAGGGACAGCTAACTATGGCTACACCTTC. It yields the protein CASSVYAGTANYGYTF.

CDR3 in amino acids: CASSRTEVTGELFF. DNA of the CDR3: TGTGCCAGCTCACGGACAGAGGTCACCGGGGAGCTGTTTTTT. V and J are TRBV18 and TRBJ2-2; a possible D gene is TRBD1 (6 bases). Between the trimmed V and J ends, which lost 4 bases and 4 bases, there was a span of 10 bases. Germline V lookup: CDR1 KGHSH, CDR2 LQKENI. The CDR3 length is 14 residues.

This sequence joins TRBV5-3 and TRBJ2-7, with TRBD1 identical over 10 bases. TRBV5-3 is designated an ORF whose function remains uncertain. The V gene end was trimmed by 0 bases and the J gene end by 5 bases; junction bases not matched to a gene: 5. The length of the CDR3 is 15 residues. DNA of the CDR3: TGTGCCAGAAGCTTGGAGGGGGACAGGGGTAACGAGCAGTACTTC. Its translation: CARSLEGDRGNEQYF.

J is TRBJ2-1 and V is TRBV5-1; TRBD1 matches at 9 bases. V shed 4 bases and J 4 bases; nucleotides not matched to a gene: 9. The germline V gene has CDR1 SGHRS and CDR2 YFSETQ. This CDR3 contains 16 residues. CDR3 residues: CASSMTRTGEYNEQFF. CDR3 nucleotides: TGCGCCAGCAGCATGACAAGGACAGGGGAATACAATGAGCAGTTCTTC.

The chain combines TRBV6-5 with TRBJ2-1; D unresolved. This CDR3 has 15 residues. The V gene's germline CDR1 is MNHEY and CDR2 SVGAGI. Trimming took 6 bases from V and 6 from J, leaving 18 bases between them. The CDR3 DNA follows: TGTGCCAGCAGACCCGCCCGGAGTAGCATCAATGAGCAGTTCTTC. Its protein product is CASRPARSSINEQFF.

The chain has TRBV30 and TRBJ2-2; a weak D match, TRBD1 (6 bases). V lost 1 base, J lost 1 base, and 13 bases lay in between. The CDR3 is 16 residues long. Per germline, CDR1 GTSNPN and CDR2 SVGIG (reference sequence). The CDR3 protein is CAWSGEVQGNTGELFF. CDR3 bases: TGTGCCTGGAGTGGAGAGGTACAGGGGAACACCGGGGAGCTGTTTTTT.

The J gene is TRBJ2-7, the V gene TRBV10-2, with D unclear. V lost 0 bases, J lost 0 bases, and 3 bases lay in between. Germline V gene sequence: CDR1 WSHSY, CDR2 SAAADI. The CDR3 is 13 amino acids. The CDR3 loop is CASSESISYEQYF. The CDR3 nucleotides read TGCGCCAGCAGTGAGTCCATCTCCTACGAGCAGTACTTC.

CDR3 loop: CAWSTAGYEQYF. The DNA for the CDR3 is TGTGCCTGGAGTACGGCCGGGTACGAGCAGTACTTC. The chain combines TRBV30 with TRBJ2-7, with no clear D. Germline lookup yields CDR1 GTSNPN and CDR2 SVGIG (reference sequence). This CDR3 has 12 residues. V was clipped by 2 bases and J by 4 bases, with 9 bases between them. Full variable domain (missing parts from reference TRBV30 and TRBJ2-7): SQTIHQWPATLVQPVGSPLSLECTVEGTSNPNLYWYRQAAGRGLQLLFYSVGIGQISSEVPQNLSASRPQDRQFILSSKKLLLSDSGFYLCAWSTAGYEQYFGPGTRLTVT.

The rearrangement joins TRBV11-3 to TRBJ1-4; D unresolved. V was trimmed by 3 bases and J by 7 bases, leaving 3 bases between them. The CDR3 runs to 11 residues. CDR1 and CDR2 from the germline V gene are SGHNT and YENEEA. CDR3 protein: CASSLGEKLFF. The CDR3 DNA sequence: TGTGCCAGCAGCTTGGGTGAAAAACTGTTTTTT.

The CDR3: CASSPLGQGPSYGYTF. As DNA, the CDR3 is TGTGCCAGCAGCCCCCTAGGACAGGGGCCTTCTTATGGCTACACCTTC. The chain links TRBV14 to TRBJ1-2, with 9 bases that match TRBD1. CDR3 length: 16 residues. With 4 bases clipped from V and 5 bases from J, the junction kept 11 bases outside the gene matches. The germline gives CDR1 SGHDN, CDR2 FVKESK.

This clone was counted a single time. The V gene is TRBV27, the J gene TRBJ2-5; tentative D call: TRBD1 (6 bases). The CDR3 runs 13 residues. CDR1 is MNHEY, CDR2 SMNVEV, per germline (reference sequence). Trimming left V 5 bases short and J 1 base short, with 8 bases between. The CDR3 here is CASSPDSQETQYF. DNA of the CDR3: TGTGCCAGCAGTCCGGACAGCCAAGAGACCCAGTACTTC.

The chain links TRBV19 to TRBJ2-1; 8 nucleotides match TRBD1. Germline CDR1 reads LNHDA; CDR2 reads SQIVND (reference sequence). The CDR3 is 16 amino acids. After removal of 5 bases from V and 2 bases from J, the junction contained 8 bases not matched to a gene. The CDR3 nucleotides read TGTGCCAGTAGTGGGACAGGTTACCGTACCTACAATGAGCAGTTCTTC. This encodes CASSGTGYRTYNEQFF.

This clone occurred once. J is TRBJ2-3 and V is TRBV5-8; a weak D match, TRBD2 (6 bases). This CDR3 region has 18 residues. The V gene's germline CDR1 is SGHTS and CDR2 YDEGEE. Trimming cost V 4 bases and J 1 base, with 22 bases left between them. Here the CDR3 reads CASSLGGPGKSRTDTQYF. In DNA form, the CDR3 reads TGTGCCAGCAGCCTGGGAGGTCCAGGCAAATCCCGCACAGATACGCAGTATTTT. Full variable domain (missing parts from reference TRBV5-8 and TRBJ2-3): EAGVTQSPTHLIKTRGQQATLRCSPISGHTSVYWYQQALGLGLQFLLWYDEGEERNRGNFPPRFSGRQFPNYSSELNVNALELEDSALYLCASSLGGPGKSRTDTQYFGPGTRLTVL.

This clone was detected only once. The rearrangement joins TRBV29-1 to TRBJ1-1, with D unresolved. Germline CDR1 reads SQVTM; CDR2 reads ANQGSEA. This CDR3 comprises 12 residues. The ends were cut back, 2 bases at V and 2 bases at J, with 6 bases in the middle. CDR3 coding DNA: TGCAGCGTTGAAAGGGATAACACTGAAGCTTTCTTT. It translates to CSVERDNTEAFF.